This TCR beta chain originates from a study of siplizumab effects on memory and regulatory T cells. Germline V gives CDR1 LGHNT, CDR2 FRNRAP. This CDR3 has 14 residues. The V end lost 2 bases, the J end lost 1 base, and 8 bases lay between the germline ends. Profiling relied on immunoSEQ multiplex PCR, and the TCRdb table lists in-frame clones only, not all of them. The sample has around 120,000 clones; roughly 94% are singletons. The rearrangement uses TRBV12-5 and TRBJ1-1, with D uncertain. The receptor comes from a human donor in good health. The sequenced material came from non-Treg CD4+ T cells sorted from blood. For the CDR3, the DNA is TGTGCTAGTGGTTTGCTCCCCGCGAACACTGAAGCTTTCTTT. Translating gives CASGLLPANTEAFF.